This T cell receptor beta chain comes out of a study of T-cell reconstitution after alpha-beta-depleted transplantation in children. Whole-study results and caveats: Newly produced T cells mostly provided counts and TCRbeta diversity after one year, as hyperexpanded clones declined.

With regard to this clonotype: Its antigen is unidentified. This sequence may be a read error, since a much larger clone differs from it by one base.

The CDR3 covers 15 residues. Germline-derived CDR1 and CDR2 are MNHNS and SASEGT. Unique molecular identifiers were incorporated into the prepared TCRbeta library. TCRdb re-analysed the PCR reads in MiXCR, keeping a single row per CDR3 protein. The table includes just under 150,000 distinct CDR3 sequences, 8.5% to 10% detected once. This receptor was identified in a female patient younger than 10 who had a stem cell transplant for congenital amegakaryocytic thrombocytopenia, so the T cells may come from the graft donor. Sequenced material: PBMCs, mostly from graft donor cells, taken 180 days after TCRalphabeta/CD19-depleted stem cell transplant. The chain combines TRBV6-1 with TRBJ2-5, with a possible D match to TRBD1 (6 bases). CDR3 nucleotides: TGTGCCAGCGGTGAACTGGGGGCCGATCAAGAGACCCAGTACTTC. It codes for CASGELGADQETQYF.